This T cell receptor beta chain was found in a study of T cells in Graves' hyperthyroidism and ophthalmopathy. Study details: Prior to any treatment, at the point of initial diagnosis, peripheral blood was collected. Study-wide findings and caveats: Progression to ophthalmopathy was predicted a median of roughly 6.5 months early.

These patients, aged 18 to 65, had recently diagnosed hyperthyroidism lasting under 2 months. Pregnant or lactating patients were excluded, as were those with uncontrolled infection or other autoimmune disease. On this clonotype itself: The antigen is undetermined.

Regions amplified from RNA transcripts were the TCR beta CDR3 regions. In the first-round RT-PCR of the TCR CDR3, the HTBI primer set was used. TCRdb redid the calling of the multiplex PCR reads with MiXCR, one entry per CDR3 protein. The table shows 540,000 or so distinct CDR3 sequences, with 15% to 19% occurring only once. V dropped 7 bases and J dropped 0 bases, with 13 bases sitting between them. The CDR3 is 14 residues long. V gene TRBV12-3 or TRBV12-4 combines with J gene TRBJ2-7; D gene uncertain. Sequenced sample: blood. This clonotype was sampled from a woman in her twenties or thirties with Graves' hyperthyroidism. The CDR3 region is CASNFERISYEQYF. As DNA, the CDR3 is TGTGCCAGCAATTTCGAGAGGATCTCCTACGAGCAGTACTTC.